Here is one T cell receptor beta chain with its context. Germline loops: CDR1 MGHRA, CDR2 YSYEKL. This CDR3 is 15 amino acids long. Trimming took 0 bases from V and 6 from J, leaving 14 bases between them. The sample comes from a study of blood T cell repertoires in COVID-19. On the study more broadly: Samples of COVID-19 (acute and convalescent) were obtained from the United States, Italy and Spain.

Using immunoSEQ multiplex PCR, the repertoire was profiled, and TCRdb retains in-frame clones only, with some absent. The sample includes around 370,000 clones, about nine tenths of them seen just once. Seattle participants joined during active infection and were tracked over time. This clonotype was sampled from a woman aged 50 to 60 with COVID-19, enrolled during active disease. The J gene is TRBJ1-1, the V gene TRBV4-1; D gene uncertain. Sequencing was performed on peripheral blood. CDR3 region: CASSQDLGGLAEAFF. DNA of the CDR3: TGCGCCAGCAGCCAAGATTTAGGAGGGTTGGCTGAAGCTTTCTTT.